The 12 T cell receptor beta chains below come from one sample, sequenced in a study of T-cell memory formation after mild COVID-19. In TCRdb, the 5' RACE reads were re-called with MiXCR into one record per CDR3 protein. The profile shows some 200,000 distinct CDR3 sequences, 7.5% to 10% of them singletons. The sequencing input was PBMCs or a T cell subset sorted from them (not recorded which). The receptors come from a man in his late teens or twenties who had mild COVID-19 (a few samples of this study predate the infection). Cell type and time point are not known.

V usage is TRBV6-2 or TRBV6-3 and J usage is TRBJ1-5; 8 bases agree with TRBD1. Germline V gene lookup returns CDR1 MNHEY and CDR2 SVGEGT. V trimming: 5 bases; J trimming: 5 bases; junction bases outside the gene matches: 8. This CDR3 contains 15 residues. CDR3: CASSTDRGRDQPQHF. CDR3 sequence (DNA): TGTGCCAGCAGTACTGACAGGGGCCGAGATCAGCCCCAGCATTTT.

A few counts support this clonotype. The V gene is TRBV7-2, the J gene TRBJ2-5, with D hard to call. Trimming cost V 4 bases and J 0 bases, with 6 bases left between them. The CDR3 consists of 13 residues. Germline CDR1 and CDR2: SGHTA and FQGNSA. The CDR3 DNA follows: TGTGCCAGCAGCTCACCGTACCAAGAGACCCAGTACTTC. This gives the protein CASSSPYQETQYF.

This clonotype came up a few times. The DNA for the CDR3 is TGTGCCAGCAGTCTGACAGGGAAAGCAGGGGCCAACGTCCTGACTTTC. Protein product: CASSLTGKAGANVLTF. The chain couples TRBV12-3 or TRBV12-4 to TRBJ2-6; TRBD1 agrees at 7 bases. Trimming cost V 5 bases and J 4 bases; bases outside gene matches: 8. The CDR3 covers 16 residues.

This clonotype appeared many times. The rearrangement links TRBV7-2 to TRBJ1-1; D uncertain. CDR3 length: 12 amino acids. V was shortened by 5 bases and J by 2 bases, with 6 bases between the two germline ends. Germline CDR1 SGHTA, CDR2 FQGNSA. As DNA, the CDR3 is TGTGCCAGCAGCGCATACAACACTGAAGCTTTCTTT. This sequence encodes CASSAYNTEAFF.

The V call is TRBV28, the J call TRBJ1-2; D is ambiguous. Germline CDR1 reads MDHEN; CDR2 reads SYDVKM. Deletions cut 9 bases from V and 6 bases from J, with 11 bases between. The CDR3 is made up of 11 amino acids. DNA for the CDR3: TGTGCCAGTTTCGCCGGGGATGGCTACACCTTC. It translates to CASFAGDGYTF.

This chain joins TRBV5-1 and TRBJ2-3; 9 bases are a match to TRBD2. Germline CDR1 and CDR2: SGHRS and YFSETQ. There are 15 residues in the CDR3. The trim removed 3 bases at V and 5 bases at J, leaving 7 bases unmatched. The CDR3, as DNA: TGCGCCAGCAGCTCGACTAGCGGAGGGGTAGATACGCAGTATTTT. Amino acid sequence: CASSSTSGGVDTQYF.

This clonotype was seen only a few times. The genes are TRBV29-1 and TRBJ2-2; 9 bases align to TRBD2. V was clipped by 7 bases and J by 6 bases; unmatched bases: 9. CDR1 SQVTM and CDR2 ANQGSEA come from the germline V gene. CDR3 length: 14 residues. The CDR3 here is CSGRTSVDPGELFF. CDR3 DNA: TGCAGCGGCAGGACTAGCGTGGACCCCGGGGAGCTGTTTTTT.

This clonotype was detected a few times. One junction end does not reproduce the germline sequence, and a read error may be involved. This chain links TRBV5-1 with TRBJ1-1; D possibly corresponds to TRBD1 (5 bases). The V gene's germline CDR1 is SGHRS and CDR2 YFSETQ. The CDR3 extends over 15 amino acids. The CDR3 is CASSLGGLMNTEASF. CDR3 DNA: TGCGCCAGCAGCTTGGGGGGCCTCATGAACACTGAAGCTTCCTTT. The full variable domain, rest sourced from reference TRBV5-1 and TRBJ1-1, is KAGVTQTPRYLIKTRGQQVTLSCSPISGHRSVSWYQQTPGQGLQFLFEYFSETQRNKGNFPGRFSGRQFSNSRSEMNVSTLELGDSALYLCASSLGGLMNTEASFGQGTRLTVV.

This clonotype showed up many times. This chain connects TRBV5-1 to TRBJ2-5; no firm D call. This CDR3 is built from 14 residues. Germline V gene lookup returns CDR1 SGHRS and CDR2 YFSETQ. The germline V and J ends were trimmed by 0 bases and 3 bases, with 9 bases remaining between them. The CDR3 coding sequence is TGCGCCAGCAGCTTGGGAGTTCAGGAAGAGACCCAGTACTTC. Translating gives CASSLGVQEETQYF. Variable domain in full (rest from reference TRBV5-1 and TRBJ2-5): KAGVTQTPRYLIKTRGQQVTLSCSPISGHRSVSWYQQTPGQGLQFLFEYFSETQRNKGNFPGRFSGRQFSNSRSEMNVSTLELGDSALYLCASSLGVQEETQYFGPGTRLLVL.

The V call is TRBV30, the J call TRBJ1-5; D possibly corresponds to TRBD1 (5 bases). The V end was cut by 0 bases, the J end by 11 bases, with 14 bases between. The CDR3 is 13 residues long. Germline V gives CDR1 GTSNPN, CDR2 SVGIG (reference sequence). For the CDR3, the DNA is TGTGCCTGGAGTGTACATTTCGACAGCGCCCAGCATTTT. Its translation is CAWSVHFDSAQHF.

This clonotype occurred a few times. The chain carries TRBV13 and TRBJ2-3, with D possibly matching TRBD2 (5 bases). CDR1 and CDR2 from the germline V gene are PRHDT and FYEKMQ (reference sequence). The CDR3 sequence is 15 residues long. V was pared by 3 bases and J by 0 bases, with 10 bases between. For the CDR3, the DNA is TGTGCCAGCAGCTTCCGGGATAGTAGCACAGATACGCAGTATTTT. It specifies CASSFRDSSTDTQYF.

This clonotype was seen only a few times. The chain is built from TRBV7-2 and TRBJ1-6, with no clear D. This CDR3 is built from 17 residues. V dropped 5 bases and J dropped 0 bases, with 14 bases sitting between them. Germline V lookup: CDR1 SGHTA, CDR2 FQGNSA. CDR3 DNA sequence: TGTGCCAGCAGCCAGACGTACACCTCCTCCTATAATTCACCCCTCCACTTT. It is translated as CASSQTYTSSYNSPLHF.